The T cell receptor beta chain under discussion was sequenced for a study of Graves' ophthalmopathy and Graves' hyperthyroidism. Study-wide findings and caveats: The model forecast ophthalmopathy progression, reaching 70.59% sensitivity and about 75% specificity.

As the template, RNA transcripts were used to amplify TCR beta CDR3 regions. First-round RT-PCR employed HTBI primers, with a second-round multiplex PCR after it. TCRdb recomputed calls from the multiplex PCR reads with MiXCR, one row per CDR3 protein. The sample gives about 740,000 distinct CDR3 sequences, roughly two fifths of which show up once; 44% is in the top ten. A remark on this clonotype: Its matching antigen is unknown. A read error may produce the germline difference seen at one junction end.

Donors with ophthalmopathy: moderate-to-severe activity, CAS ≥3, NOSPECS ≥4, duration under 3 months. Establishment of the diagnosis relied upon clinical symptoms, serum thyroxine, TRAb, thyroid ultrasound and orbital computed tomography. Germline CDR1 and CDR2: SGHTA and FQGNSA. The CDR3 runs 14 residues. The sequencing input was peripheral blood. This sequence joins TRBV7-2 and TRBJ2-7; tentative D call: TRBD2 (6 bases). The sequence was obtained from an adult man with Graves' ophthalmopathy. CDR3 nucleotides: TGCGCCAGCAGCCCCCAGGTTAGCGGATACGAGCAGTACTTC. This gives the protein CASSPQVSGYEQYF. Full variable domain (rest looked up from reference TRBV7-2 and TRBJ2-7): GAGVSQSPSNKVTEKGKDVELRCDPISGHTALYWYRQSLGQGLEFLIYFQGNSAPDKSGLPSDRFSAERTGGSVSTLTIQRTQQEDSAVYLCASSPQVSGYEQYFGPGTRLTVT.